The source of this TCR beta chain is a study of post-analysis software for immune sequencing data. Study overall: The disease courses covered relapsing-remitting, secondary progressive and progressive-relapsing multiple sclerosis. General study results and limits: Those with multiple sclerosis, the patient group, showed significantly lower normalized Chao1 diversity than controls. Strong co-clustering by F measure was evident for samples that had been prepared in the same batch. About five TRBV segments, including TRBV5-6, TRBV5-1 and TRBV20-1, were more frequent in patients than controls.

TCR beta cDNA libraries included unique molecular identifiers. Yield was some 500,000 cDNA molecules from about 1 to 10 million T cells. TCRdb reprocessed the PCR reads via MiXCR and lists one record per CDR3 protein. The sample lists about 800,000 distinct CDR3 sequences; roughly 27% were seen once. As for this clonotype: Its antigen is as yet unknown.

The V end was cut by 6 bases, the J end by 8 bases, with 10 bases between. Germline V CDR1 and CDR2: SQVTM, ANQGSEA. The CDR3 runs to 10 residues. This clonotype was sampled from a girl aged 5 to 17 with multiple sclerosis. V usage is TRBV29-1 and J usage is TRBJ1-2; no clear D. Sequencing was carried out using blood. CDR3 nucleotide sequence: TGCAGCGTACACCTCCGGGGCTACACCTTC. Protein product: CSVHLRGYTF.